This T cell receptor (beta chain) was sequenced during a study of blood T cells in healthy people across ages. Whole-study results and caveats: The diversity estimates, figures obtained from one million T cells, were considered underestimates.

A word on this clonotype: As yet, its antigen is unknown.

The use of a sample-barcoded 5' primer and a J-beta primer mix characterized a second PCR of about 7 to 12 cycles. Every cDNA was tagged by a template-switch adaptor with 12 random nucleotides. TCRdb re-derived calls from the 5' RACE reads in MiXCR, one entry per CDR3 protein. The top ten hold about 21% of the sample, which has approximately 1,700,000 distinct CDR3 sequences, about 39% seen once. Each sample gave at least 6 million isolated PBMCs. Trimming pared 1 base from V and 0 bases from J, leaving 10 bases between. Germline CDR1 is SGHTA and CDR2 is FQGNSA. CDR3 length: 16 amino acids. This clonotype originated in a human donor in good health. J is TRBJ2-1 and V is TRBV7-2, with D unresolved. Sequencing was performed on blood. The CDR3 loop is CASSLGPVTSYNEQFF. For the CDR3, the DNA is TGTGCCAGCAGCTTAGGTCCGGTCACCTCCTACAATGAGCAGTTCTTC.